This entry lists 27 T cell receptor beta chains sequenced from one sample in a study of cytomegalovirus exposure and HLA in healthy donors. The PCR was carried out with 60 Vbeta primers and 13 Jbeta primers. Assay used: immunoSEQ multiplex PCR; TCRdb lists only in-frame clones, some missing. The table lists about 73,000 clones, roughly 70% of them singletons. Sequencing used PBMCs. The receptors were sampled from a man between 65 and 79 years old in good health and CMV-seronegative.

DNA of the CDR3: TGTGCCAGTAGTGACAGGGCTATGCGGTTCTTC. Translated: CASSDRAMRFF. The gene calls are TRBV19 and TRBJ2-1; 7 bases are a match to TRBD1. V was clipped by 5 bases and J by 15 bases; unmatched bases: 7. This CDR3 is 11 amino acids long. The V gene's germline CDR1 is LNHDA and CDR2 SQIVND (reference sequence).

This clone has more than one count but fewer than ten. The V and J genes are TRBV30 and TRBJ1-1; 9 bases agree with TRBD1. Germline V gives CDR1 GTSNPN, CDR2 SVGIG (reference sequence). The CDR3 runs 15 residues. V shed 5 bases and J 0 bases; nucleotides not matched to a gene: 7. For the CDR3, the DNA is TGTGCCTGGGACAGGACAGGGGCCATGAACACTGAAGCTTTCTTT. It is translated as CAWDRTGAMNTEAFF.

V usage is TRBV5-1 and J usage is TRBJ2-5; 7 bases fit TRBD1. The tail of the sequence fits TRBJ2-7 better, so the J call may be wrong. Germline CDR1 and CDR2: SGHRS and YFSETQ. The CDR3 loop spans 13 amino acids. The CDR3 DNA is TGCGCCAGCAGCTTAACAGGGGTGAACGAGCAGTACTTC. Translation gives CASSLTGVNEQYF.

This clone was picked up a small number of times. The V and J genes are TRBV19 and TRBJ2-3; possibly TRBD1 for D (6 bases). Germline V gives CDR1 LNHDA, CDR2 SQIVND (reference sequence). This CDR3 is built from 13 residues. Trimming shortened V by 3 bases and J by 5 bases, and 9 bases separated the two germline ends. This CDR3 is CASSIRGVDTQYF. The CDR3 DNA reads TGTGCCAGTAGTATCAGGGGCGTAGATACGCAGTATTTT.

The CDR3 loop is CASSVGDRESDTQYF. The CDR3 nucleotides are TGTGCCAGCAGCGTAGGTGACAGGGAGTCAGATACGCAGTATTTT. The chain uses TRBV9 and TRBJ2-3; 7 bases align to TRBD1. Germline V gene lookup returns CDR1 SGDLS and CDR2 YYNGEE. V trimming: 0 bases; J trimming: 4 bases; junction bases outside the gene matches: 5. The CDR3 extends over 15 amino acids.

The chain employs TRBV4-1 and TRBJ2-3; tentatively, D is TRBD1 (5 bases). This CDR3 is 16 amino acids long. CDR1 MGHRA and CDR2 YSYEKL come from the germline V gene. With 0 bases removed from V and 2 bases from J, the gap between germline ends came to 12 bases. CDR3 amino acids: CASSQDSGLATDTQYF. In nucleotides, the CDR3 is TGCGCCAGCAGCCAAGACTCAGGGTTGGCCACAGATACGCAGTATTTT.

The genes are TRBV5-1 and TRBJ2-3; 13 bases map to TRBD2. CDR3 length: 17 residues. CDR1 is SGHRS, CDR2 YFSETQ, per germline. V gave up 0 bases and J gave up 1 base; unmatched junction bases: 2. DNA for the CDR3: TGCGCCAGCAGCTTGGGACTAGCGGGAGGCCGCACAGATACGCAGTATTTT. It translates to CASSLGLAGGRTDTQYF. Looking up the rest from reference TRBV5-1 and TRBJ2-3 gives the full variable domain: KAGVTQTPRYLIKTRGQQVTLSCSPISGHRSVSWYQQTPGQGLQFLFEYFSETQRNKGNFPGRFSGRQFSNSRSEMNVSTLELGDSALYLCASSLGLAGGRTDTQYFGPGTRLTVL.

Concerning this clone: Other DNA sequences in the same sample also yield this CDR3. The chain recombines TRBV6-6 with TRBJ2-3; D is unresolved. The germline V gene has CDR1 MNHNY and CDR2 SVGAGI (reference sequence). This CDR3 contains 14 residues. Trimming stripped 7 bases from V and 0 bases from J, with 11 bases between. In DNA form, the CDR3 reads TGTGCCAGCACCAACAGCCTAAGCACAGATACGCAGTATTTT. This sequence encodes CASTNSLSTDTQYF.

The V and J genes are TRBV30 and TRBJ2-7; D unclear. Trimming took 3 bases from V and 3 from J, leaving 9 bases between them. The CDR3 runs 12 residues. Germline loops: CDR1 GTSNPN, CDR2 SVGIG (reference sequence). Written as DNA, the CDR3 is TGTGCCTGGAGCTTACAGTACTACGAGCAGTACTTC. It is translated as CAWSLQYYEQYF.

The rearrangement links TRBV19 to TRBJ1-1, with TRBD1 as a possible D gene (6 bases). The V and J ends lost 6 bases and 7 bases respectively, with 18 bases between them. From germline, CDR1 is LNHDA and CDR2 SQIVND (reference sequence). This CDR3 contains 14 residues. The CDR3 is CASRDGGAVDEAFF. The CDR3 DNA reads TGTGCCAGTAGGGACGGGGGGGCGGTGGATGAAGCTTTCTTT.

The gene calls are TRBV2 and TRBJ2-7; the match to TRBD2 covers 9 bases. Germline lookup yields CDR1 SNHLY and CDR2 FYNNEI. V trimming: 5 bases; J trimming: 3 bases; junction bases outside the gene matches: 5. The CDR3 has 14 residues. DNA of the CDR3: TGTGCCAGCAGTCGGCTAGCGGGGATCTACGAGCAGTACTTC. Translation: CASSRLAGIYEQYF.

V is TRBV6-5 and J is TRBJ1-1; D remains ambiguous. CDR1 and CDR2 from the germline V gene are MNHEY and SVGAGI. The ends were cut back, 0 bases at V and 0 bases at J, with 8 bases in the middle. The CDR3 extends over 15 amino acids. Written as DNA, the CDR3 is TGTGCCAGCAGTTACTCACTGAACCTGAACACTGAAGCTTTCTTT. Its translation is CASSYSLNLNTEAFF.

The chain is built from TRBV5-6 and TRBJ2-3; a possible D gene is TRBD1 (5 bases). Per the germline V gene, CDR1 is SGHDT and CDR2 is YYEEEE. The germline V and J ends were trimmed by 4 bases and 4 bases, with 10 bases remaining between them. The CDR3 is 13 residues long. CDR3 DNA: TGTGCCAGCAGCGCGCAGGGTTCAGATACGCAGTATTTT. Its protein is CASSAQGSDTQYF.

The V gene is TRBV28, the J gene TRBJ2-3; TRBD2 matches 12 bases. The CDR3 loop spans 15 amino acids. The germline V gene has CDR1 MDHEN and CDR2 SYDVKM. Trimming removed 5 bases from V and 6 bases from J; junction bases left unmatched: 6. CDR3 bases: TGTGCCAGCAGTACTAGCGGGGGGACGCGGGATACGCAGTATTTT. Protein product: CASSTSGGTRDTQYF.

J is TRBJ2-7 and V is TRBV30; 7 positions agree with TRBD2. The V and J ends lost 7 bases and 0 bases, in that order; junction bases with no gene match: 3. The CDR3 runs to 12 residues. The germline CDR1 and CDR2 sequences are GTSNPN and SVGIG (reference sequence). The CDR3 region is CASGRGSYEQYF. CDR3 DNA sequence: TGTGCCTCAGGGAGGGGCTCCTACGAGCAGTACTTC.

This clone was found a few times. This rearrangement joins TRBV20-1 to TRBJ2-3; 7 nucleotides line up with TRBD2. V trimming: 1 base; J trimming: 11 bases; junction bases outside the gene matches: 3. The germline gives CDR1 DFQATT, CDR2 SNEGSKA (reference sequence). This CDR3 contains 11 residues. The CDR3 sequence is CSARVGGMQYF. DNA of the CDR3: TGCAGTGCTAGAGTCGGGGGGATGCAGTATTTT.

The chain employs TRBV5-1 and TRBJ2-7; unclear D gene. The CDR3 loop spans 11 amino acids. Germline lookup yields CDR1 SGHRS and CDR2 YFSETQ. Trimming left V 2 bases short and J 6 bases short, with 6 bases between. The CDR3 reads CASSFEFEQYF. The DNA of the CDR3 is TGCGCCAGCAGCTTTGAGTTCGAGCAGTACTTC.

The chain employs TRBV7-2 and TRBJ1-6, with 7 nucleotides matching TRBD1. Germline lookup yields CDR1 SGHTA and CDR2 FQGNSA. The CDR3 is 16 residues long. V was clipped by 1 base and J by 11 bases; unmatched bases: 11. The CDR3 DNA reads TGTGCCAGCAGCTTAGTCGTTAGGACAGGTGGCGCACCCCTCCACTTT. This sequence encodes CASSLVVRTGGAPLHF. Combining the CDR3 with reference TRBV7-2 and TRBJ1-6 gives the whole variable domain GAGVSQSPSNKVTEKGKDVELRCDPISGHTALYWYRQSLGQGLEFLIYFQGNSAPDKSGLPSDRFSAERTGGSVSTLTIQRTQQEDSAVYLCASSLVVRTGGAPLHFGNGTRLTVT.

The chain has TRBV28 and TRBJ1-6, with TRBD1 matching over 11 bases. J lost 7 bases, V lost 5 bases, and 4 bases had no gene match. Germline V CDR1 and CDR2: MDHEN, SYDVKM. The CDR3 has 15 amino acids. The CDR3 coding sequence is TGTGCCAGCAGTCCAGGGACAGGGGGGAATTCACCCCTCCACTTT. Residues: CASSPGTGGNSPLHF.

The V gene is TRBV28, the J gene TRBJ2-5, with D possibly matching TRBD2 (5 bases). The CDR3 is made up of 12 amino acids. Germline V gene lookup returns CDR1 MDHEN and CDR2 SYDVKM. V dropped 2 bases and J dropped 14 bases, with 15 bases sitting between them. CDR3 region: CASSLPLSGNYF. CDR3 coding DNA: TGTGCCAGCAGTTTACCCTTGAGCGGCAATTACTTC.

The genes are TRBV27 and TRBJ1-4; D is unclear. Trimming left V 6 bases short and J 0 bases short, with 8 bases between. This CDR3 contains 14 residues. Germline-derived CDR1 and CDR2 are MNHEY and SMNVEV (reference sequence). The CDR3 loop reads CASRSNPTNEKLFF. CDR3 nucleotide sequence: TGTGCCAGCAGATCTAACCCAACTAATGAAAAACTGTTTTTT.

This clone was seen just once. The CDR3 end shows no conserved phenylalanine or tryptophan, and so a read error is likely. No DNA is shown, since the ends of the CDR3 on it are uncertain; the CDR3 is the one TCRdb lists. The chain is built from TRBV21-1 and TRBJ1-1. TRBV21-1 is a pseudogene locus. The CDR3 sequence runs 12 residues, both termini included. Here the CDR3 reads CASGGGGKLSLD.

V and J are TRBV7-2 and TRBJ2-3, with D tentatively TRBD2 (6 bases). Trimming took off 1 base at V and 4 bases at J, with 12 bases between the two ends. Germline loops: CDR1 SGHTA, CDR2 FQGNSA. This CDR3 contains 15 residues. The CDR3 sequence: CASSLGGRYPDTQYF. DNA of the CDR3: TGTGCCAGCAGCTTAGGGGGGAGGTATCCAGATACGCAGTATTTT.

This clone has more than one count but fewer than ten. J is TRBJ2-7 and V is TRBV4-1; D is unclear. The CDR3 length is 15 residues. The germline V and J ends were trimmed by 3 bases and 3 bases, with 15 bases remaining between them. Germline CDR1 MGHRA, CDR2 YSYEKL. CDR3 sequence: CASSQFLGNFYEQYF. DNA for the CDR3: TGCGCCAGCAGCCAGTTTCTAGGCAACTTCTACGAGCAGTACTTC.

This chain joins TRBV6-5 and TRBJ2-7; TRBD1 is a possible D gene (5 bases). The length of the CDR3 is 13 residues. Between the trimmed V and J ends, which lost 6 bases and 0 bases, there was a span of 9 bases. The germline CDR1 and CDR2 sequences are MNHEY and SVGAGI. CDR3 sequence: CASRRQISYEQYF. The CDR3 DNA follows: TGTGCCAGCAGAAGACAGATCTCCTACGAGCAGTACTTC.

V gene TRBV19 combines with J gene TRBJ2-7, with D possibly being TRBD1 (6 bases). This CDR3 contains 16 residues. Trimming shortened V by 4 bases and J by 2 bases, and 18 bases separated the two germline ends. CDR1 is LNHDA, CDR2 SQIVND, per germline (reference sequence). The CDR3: CASSTQGRVNTYEQYF. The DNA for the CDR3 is TGTGCCAGTAGTACCCAGGGGCGGGTAAACACCTACGAGCAGTACTTC.

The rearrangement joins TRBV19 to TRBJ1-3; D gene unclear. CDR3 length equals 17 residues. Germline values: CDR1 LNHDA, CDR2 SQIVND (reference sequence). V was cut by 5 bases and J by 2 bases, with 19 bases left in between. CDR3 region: CASSYPPGRSTGNTIYF. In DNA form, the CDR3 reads TGTGCCAGTAGTTACCCCCCCGGCAGGTCAACTGGAAACACCATATATTTT.